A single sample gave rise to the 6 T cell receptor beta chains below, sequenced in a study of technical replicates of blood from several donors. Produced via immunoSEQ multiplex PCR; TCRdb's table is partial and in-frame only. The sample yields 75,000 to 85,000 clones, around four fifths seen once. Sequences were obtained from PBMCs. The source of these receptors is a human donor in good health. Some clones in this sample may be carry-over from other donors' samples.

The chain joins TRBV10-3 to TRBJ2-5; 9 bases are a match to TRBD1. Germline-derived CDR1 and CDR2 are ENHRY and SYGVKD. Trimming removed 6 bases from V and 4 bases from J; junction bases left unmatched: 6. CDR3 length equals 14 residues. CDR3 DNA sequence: TGTGCCATCAGCCCGGGACAGGGATCAGAGACCCAGTACTTC. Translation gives CAISPGQGSETQYF.

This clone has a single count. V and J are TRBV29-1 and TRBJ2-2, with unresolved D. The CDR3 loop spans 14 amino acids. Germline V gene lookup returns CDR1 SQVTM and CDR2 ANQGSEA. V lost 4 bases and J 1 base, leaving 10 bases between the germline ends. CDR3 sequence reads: CSVALQQNTGELFF. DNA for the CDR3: TGCAGCGTTGCTTTACAGCAGAACACCGGGGAGCTGTTTTTT.

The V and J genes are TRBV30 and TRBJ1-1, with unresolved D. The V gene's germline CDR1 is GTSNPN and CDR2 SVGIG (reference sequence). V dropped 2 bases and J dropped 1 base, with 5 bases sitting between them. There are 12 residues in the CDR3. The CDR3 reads CAWSSKNTEAFF. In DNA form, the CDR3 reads TGTGCCTGGAGTTCTAAGAACACTGAAGCTTTCTTT.

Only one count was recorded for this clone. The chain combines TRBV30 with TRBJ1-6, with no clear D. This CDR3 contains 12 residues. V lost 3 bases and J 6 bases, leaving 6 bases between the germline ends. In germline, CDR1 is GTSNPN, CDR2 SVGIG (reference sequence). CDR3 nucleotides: TGTGCCTGGAGCTCGGTTAATTCACCCCTCCACTTT. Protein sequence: CAWSSVNSPLHF. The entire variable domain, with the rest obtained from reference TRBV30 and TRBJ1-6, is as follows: SQTIHQWPATLVQPVGSPLSLECTVEGTSNPNLYWYRQAAGRGLQLLFYSVGIGQISSEVPQNLSASRPQDRQFILSSKKLLLSDSGFYLCAWSSVNSPLHFGNGTRLTVT.

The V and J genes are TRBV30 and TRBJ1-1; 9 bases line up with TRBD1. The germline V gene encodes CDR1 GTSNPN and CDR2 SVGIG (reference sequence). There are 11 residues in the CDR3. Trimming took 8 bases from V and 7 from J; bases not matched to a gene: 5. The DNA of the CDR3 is TGTGCCGGACAGGGGACCCATGAAGCTTTCTTT. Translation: CAGQGTHEAFF.

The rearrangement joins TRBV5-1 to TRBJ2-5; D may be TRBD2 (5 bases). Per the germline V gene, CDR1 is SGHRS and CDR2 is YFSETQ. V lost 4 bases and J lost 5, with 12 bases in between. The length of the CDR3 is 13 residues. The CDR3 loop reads CASSPGSGETQYF. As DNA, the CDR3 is TGCGCCAGCAGCCCCGGGTCGGGGGAGACCCAGTACTTC.